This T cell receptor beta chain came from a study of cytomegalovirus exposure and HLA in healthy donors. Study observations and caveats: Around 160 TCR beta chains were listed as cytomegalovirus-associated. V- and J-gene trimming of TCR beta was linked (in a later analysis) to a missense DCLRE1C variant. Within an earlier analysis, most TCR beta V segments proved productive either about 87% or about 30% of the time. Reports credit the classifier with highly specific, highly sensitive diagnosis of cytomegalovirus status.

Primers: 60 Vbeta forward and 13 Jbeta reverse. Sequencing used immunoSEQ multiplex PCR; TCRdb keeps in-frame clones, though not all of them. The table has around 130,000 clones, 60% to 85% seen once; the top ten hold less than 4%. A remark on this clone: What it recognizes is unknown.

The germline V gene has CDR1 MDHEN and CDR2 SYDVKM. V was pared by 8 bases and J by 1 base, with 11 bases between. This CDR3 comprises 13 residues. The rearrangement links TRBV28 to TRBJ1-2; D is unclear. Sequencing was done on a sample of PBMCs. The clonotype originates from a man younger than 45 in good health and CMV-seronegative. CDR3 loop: CASGQFRNYGYTF. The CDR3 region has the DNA TGTGCCAGCGGCCAGTTCCGTAACTATGGCTACACCTTC.